This T cell receptor (beta chain) stems from a study of T cell clonality in common variable immunodeficiency. This clone was counted at least ten times. The read comes to an end 3 residues before the CDR3 does, leaving the germline J gene to fill in the end. V was cut by 1 base and J by 4 bases, with 19 bases left in between. This CDR3 comprises 16 residues. Germline values: CDR1 DFQATT, CDR2 SNEGSKA (reference sequence). CVID and control samples used equivalent genomic DNA input. Profiled with immunoSEQ multiplex PCR; TCRdb holds only in-frame clones, not every one. The sample shows some 43,000 clones, none of them appearing just once.

The sequenced sample consisted of peripheral blood mononuclear cells. V usage is TRBV20-1 and J usage is TRBJ1-1; TRBD1 is a possible D gene (6 bases). This clonotype originated in a person aged 18 to 70 in good health. The CDR3 bases that were read are TGCAGTGCTAGAGGGGACCGGGGGGCGCTGGGCACTGAA. Translated: CSARGDRGALGTE. The whole CDR3 reads CSARGDRGALGTEAFF.